The 22 T cell receptor beta chains below were found in one sample sequenced in a study of long-term antiretroviral therapy in people with HIV. A v3.0 immunoSEQ assay was performed at survey level. Clones were read by immunoSEQ multiplex PCR, and TCRdb kept only the in-frame ones, dropping some. The sample has approximately 25,000 clones; under 90% are singletons. Sequenced here: unsorted PBMCs, sampled 4.7 to 5 years after starting antiretroviral therapy. The receptors stem from a man aged 35 to 55 with HIV.

The chain has TRBV13 and TRBJ2-3; 11 bases map to TRBD2. CDR3 length: 17 residues. The germline gives CDR1 PRHDT, CDR2 FYEKMQ (reference sequence). J gave up 5 bases and V 4 bases, and 11 bases lay outside the gene matches. The CDR3 region has the DNA TGTGCCAGCAGCTCCCCTTTAGCGGGAGGGCCGGTAGATACGCAGTATTTT. Its translation is CASSSPLAGGPVDTQYF.

The chain is built from TRBV29-1 and TRBJ1-5; D possibly corresponds to TRBD1 (6 bases). V was trimmed by 7 bases and J by 3 bases, leaving 10 bases between them. Germline V gene data show CDR1 as SQVTM and CDR2 as ANQGSEA. CDR3 size: 12 residues. CDR3 loop: CSAQGPNQPQHF. The DNA for the CDR3 is TGCAGCGCACAGGGTCCCAATCAGCCCCAGCATTTT.

The V call is TRBV6-5, the J call TRBJ2-7, with D perhaps matching TRBD1 or TRBD2 (5 bases each). Germline V gene lookup returns CDR1 MNHEY and CDR2 SVGAGI. There are 13 residues in the CDR3. Trimming shortened V by 7 bases and J by 7 bases, and 17 bases separated the two germline ends. CDR3: CASNIFGAREQYF. The CDR3 coding sequence is TGTGCCAGCAACATTTTCGGGGCGCGAGAGCAGTACTTC.

This chain uses TRBV7-9 with TRBJ2-7; 12 positions agree with TRBD1. CDR3 length equals 13 residues. Germline CDR1 SEHNR, CDR2 FQNEAQ (reference sequence). With 11 bases clipped from V and 3 bases from J, the junction kept 5 bases outside the gene matches. This chain's CDR3 is CAAGTGGFYEQYF. In DNA form, the CDR3 reads TGTGCCGCAGGGACAGGGGGCTTCTACGAGCAGTACTTC.

V gene TRBV2 combines with J gene TRBJ1-5, with a possible D match to TRBD1 (6 bases). Germline V gives CDR1 SNHLY, CDR2 FYNNEI. V was pared by 8 bases and J by 3 bases, with 11 bases between. The CDR3 contains 13 residues. The chain's CDR3 is CASASGDNQPQHF. For the CDR3, the DNA is TGTGCCAGCGCGTCAGGGGACAATCAGCCCCAGCATTTT.

This chain links TRBV14 with TRBJ2-1, with D unclear. Germline V gene lookup returns CDR1 SGHDN and CDR2 FVKESK. V shed 0 bases and J shed 1 base, with 13 bases lying between them. The CDR3 sequence is 17 residues long. In nucleotides, the CDR3 is TGTGCCAGCAGCCAAGATTCGGCGAGTAGGTCCTACAATGAGCAGTTCTTC. The encoded protein is CASSQDSASRSYNEQFF.

The chain combines TRBV28 with TRBJ1-5; TRBD1 matches 9 bases. Germline V gene sequence: CDR1 MDHEN, CDR2 SYDVKM. V gave up 5 bases and J gave up 4 bases; unmatched junction bases: 12. The length of the CDR3 is 17 residues. The CDR3 region is CASSALTGGRANQPQHF. The CDR3 bases are TGTGCCAGCAGTGCCCTGACAGGGGGAAGAGCGAATCAGCCCCAGCATTTT.

The J gene is TRBJ1-1, the V gene TRBV6-6; D remains ambiguous. The CDR3 covers 13 residues. The germline V and J ends were trimmed by 6 bases and 1 base, with 9 bases remaining between them. CDR1 and CDR2 (germline): MNHNY, SVGAGI (reference sequence). CDR3 amino acids: CASSPNANTEAFF. DNA for the CDR3: TGTGCCAGCAGCCCCAACGCGAACACTGAAGCTTTCTTT.

V is TRBV27 and J is TRBJ2-7, with D tentatively TRBD1 (6 bases). Germline lookup yields CDR1 MNHEY and CDR2 SMNVEV (reference sequence). This CDR3 comprises 15 residues. V was trimmed by 1 base and J by 7 bases, leaving 17 bases between them. CDR3 coding DNA: TGTGCCAGCAGTTTATGGCAGGGGCTCCCGGGGGAGCAGTACTTC. It codes for CASSLWQGLPGEQYF.

This chain uses TRBV4-2 with TRBJ2-6; D unresolved. The V gene's germline CDR1 is LGHNA and CDR2 YNFKEQ. The V and J ends lost 1 base and 0 bases respectively, with 10 bases between them. This CDR3 contains 17 residues. For the CDR3, the DNA is TGTGCCAGCAGCCAAGTTCAGGCAAGCTCTGGGGCCAACGTCCTGACTTTC. Its protein product is CASSQVQASSGANVLTF.

This clone was detected only a few times. The CDR3 spells CATSRDRVTYEQYF. CDR3 in DNA: TGTGCCACCAGCAGGGACAGGGTAACATACGAGCAGTACTTC. The chain has TRBV15 and TRBJ2-7; 8 bases fit TRBD1. The CDR3 runs 14 residues. With V trimmed by 3 bases and J by 4 bases, 5 bases remained unmatched. CDR1 and CDR2 (germline): LNHNV, YYDKDF (reference sequence).

J is TRBJ1-1 and V is TRBV6-6; D unclear. The CDR3 runs to 14 residues. V lost 4 bases and J lost 1, with 10 bases in between. Per the germline V gene, CDR1 is MNHNY and CDR2 is SVGAGI (reference sequence). The CDR3 DNA is TGTGCCAGCAGTTGGGAGGCCGGGAACACTGAAGCTTTCTTT. Its protein product is CASSWEAGNTEAFF.

The CDR3 bases are TGTGCCAGCAGCTCCCGACAGGGGGTGAACACTGAAGCTTTCTTT. It yields the protein CASSSRQGVNTEAFF. The J gene is TRBJ1-1, the V gene TRBV7-9; 9 nucleotides match TRBD1. The CDR3 totals 15 residues. V gave up 4 bases and J gave up 0 bases; unmatched junction bases: 3. The germline V gene has CDR1 SEHNR and CDR2 FQNEAQ (reference sequence).

The gene calls are TRBV10-1 and TRBJ2-7, with 7 nucleotides matching TRBD1. CDR1 is WNHNN and CDR2 is SYGVQD in the germline V gene (reference sequence). The CDR3 consists of 12 residues. The V segment lost 8 bases and the J segment 2 bases; nucleotides outside the gene matches: 3. CDR3 loop: CASGTEPYEQYF. In DNA, the CDR3 is TGCGCCAGCGGGACAGAGCCCTACGAGCAGTACTTC.

The chain recombines TRBV27 with TRBJ2-7; D tentatively fits TRBD1 or TRBD2 (5 bases each). Germline V gives CDR1 MNHEY, CDR2 SMNVEV (reference sequence). This CDR3 comprises 14 residues. Trimming removed 3 bases at V and 5 bases at J, with 14 bases between. CDR3 nucleotides: TGTGCCAGCAGTTTGAGGGGCGCGATCAACGAGCAGTACTTC. Amino acid sequence: CASSLRGAINEQYF.

The chain links TRBV9 to TRBJ2-7, with a weak D call TRBD1 (7 bases). Germline CDR1 reads SGDLS; CDR2 reads YYNGEE. This CDR3 region has 15 residues. V shed 9 bases and J shed 2 bases, with 21 bases lying between them. The CDR3 is CAKLFGQGGAYEQYF. CDR3 bases: TGTGCCAAGTTATTCGGGCAGGGGGGAGCCTACGAGCAGTACTTC.

In nucleotides, the CDR3 is TGTGCCAGCAGCTTGACAGGGGGCACAGGAAACACCATATATTTT. This gives the protein CASSLTGGTGNTIYF. The chain combines TRBV7-9 with TRBJ1-3; 10 nucleotides line up with TRBD1. V shed 3 bases and J 4 bases; nucleotides not matched to a gene: 3. Germline CDR1 SEHNR, CDR2 FQNEAQ (reference sequence). The CDR3 has 15 residues.

This clone was seen a single time. The J gene is TRBJ1-4, the V gene TRBV4-2, with TRBD1 as a possible D gene (5 bases). The CDR3 covers 14 residues. Germline V gives CDR1 LGHNA, CDR2 YNFKEQ. V was trimmed by 0 bases and J by 7 bases, leaving 9 bases between them. In nucleotides, the CDR3 is TGTGCCAGCAGCCAAGATAGCGGGGGTGAAAAACTGTTTTTT. This gives the protein CASSQDSGGEKLFF.

The chain has TRBV29-1 and TRBJ1-1; possibly TRBD1 for D (6 bases). V was clipped by 4 bases and J by 0 bases, with 12 bases between them. Germline V gene sequence: CDR1 SQVTM, CDR2 ANQGSEA. CDR3 length equals 14 residues. Written as DNA, the CDR3 is TGCAGCGTTGGGGGGGGACACTTGAACACTGAAGCTTTCTTT. Translated, it gives CSVGGGHLNTEAFF.

This sequence joins TRBV7-3 and TRBJ1-1; D gene uncertain. Trimming took 5 bases from V and 0 from J, leaving 7 bases between them. The CDR3 length is 13 residues. CDR1 SGHTA and CDR2 FQGTGA come from the germline V gene. Here the CDR3 DNA reads TGTGCCAGCAGCGTCGCGGTGAACACTGAAGCTTTCTTT. Translation: CASSVAVNTEAFF.

This rearrangement joins TRBV5-6 to TRBJ1-1; D possibly corresponds to TRBD1 (5 bases). Trimming removed 4 bases from V and 5 bases from J, with 9 bases in between. CDR1 and CDR2 (germline): SGHDT, YYEEEE. The CDR3 has 12 amino acids. CDR3: CASSRDRTEAFF. In DNA, the CDR3 is TGTGCCAGCAGCCGAGACAGAACTGAAGCTTTCTTT.

The sample holds one count of this clone. The gene calls are TRBV11-2 and TRBJ2-7, with 12 bases fitting TRBD2. Germline V gene data show CDR1 as SGHAT and CDR2 as FQNNGV. CDR3 length equals 17 residues. Germline trimming cut 1 base from V and 2 bases from J; bases unmatched to any gene: 6. Here the CDR3 reads CASSLVLAGGPPYEQYF. CDR3 nucleotide sequence: TGTGCCAGCAGCTTAGTTCTAGCGGGAGGGCCTCCCTACGAGCAGTACTTC.